These 28 T cell receptor beta chains share one sample of origin, sequenced in a study of blood T cell repertoires in COVID-19. Profiling relied on immunoSEQ multiplex PCR, and the TCRdb table lists in-frame clones only, not all of them. The sample includes 100,000 to 150,000 clones, approximately 89% of them seen just once. Sequences were obtained from peripheral blood. These receptors originate from a man aged 50 to 59 with acute or convalescent COVID-19.

The V and J genes are TRBV3-1 (or the pseudogene TRBV3-2) and TRBJ1-2; no firm D call. Germline CDR1 and CDR2: LGHDT and YNNKEL (reference sequence). This CDR3 region has 14 residues. V lost 5 bases to trimming and J lost 8 bases, with 18 bases between them. The chain's CDR3 is CASSSPGIIGGYTF. Here the CDR3 DNA reads TGTGCCAGCAGCTCACCCGGGATTATTGGGGGCTACACCTTC.

The chain combines TRBV3-1 (or the pseudogene TRBV3-2) with TRBJ2-7; D is ambiguous. The germline V gene encodes CDR1 LGHDT and CDR2 YNNKEL (reference sequence). Trimming took 4 bases from V and 1 from J, leaving 14 bases between them. The CDR3 has 15 amino acids. CDR3 protein: CASSRLYGFSYEQYF. CDR3 coding DNA: TGTGCCAGCAGCCGACTGTACGGCTTTTCCTACGAGCAGTACTTC.

This clone has only one observation. The chain joins TRBV6-5 to TRBJ1-2, with D unresolved. CDR3 length: 13 residues. The V and J ends lost 5 bases and 4 bases respectively, with 11 bases between them. Germline V CDR1 and CDR2: MNHEY, SVGAGI. CDR3 amino acids: CASSPDSIYGYTF. The CDR3 bases are TGTGCCAGCAGTCCCGACTCGATCTATGGCTACACCTTC.

This sequence joins TRBV5-1 and TRBJ2-1; TRBD2 is a possible D gene (6 bases). The V gene's germline CDR1 is SGHRS and CDR2 YFSETQ. CDR3 size: 15 residues. V was pared by 4 bases and J by 0 bases, with 11 bases between. CDR3 coding DNA: TGCGCCAGCAGCCGCGACGGGAGCTCCTACAATGAGCAGTTCTTC. Protein sequence: CASSRDGSSYNEQFF.

The chain combines TRBV2 with TRBJ2-3; D gene ambiguous. V lost 4 bases and J 4 bases, leaving 9 bases between the germline ends. The CDR3 totals 13 residues. From germline, CDR1 is SNHLY and CDR2 FYNNEI. Written as DNA, the CDR3 is TGTGCCAGCAGTGTCTATCTAGCAGATACGCAGTATTTT. It codes for CASSVYLADTQYF.

The genes are TRBV29-1 and TRBJ1-2, with 10 bases lining up with TRBD1. Germline V gene lookup returns CDR1 SQVTM and CDR2 ANQGSEA. This CDR3 comprises 13 residues. Unmatched junction bases numbered 5, after V lost 7 bases and J lost 3 bases. The CDR3 DNA reads as TGCAGCGCTTGGGACAGGGGATACTATGGCTACACCTTC. Translated: CSAWDRGYYGYTF.

The genes are TRBV3-1 (or the pseudogene TRBV3-2) and TRBJ2-5, with D unclear. V dropped 0 bases and J dropped 2 bases, with 13 bases sitting between them. CDR3 length: 16 amino acids. Germline V CDR1 and CDR2: LGHDT, YNNKEL (reference sequence). This chain's CDR3 is CASSQDAPTVQETQYF. The CDR3 nucleotides are TGTGCCAGCAGCCAAGATGCTCCTACGGTACAAGAGACCCAGTACTTC.

CDR3 nucleotide sequence: TGTGCCAGCAGTTACGGGCGGGGCAGCACAGATACGCAGTATTTT. Translation: CASSYGRGSTDTQYF. The chain uses TRBV6-5 and TRBJ2-3; D possibly corresponds to TRBD2 (6 bases). Trimming pared 2 bases from V and 0 bases from J, leaving 9 bases between. This CDR3 has 15 residues. Germline CDR1 MNHEY, CDR2 SVGAGI.

The chain joins TRBV6-6 to TRBJ2-1; 7 nucleotides line up with TRBD1. The CDR3 extends over 16 amino acids. Looked up from germline, CDR1 is MNHNY and CDR2 is SVGAGI (reference sequence). J was trimmed by 7 bases and V by 0 bases; bases with no gene match: 9. The CDR3 here is CASSYSLGGAVNEQFF. The CDR3 nucleotides read TGTGCCAGCAGTTACTCGTTAGGGGGCGCCGTAAATGAGCAGTTCTTC.

This clone was counted a single time. Germline is not matched at one junction end, which may reflect a read error. The chain joins TRBV27 to TRBJ1-2; 8 nucleotides line up with TRBD1. Germline assignment: CDR1 MNHEY and CDR2 SMNVEV (reference sequence). The CDR3 is made up of 14 amino acids. The CDR3 spells CASSSAGGGNFFDF. For the CDR3, the DNA is TGTGCCAGCAGTTCGGCAGGGGGCGGAAACTTTTTTGACTTC.

The chain combines TRBV28 with TRBJ1-2; D is undetermined. Germline V gene data show CDR1 as MDHEN and CDR2 as SYDVKM. Trimming took 3 bases from V and 3 from J, leaving 8 bases between them. The CDR3 is made up of 13 amino acids. The CDR3 here is CASSFGVYYGYTF. The CDR3 nucleotides are TGTGCCAGCAGTTTCGGGGTTTACTATGGCTACACCTTC.

J is TRBJ1-4 and V is TRBV30; 8 positions match TRBD1. V was clipped by 3 bases and J by 8 bases; unmatched bases: 8. The CDR3 is 14 amino acids. The germline CDR1 and CDR2 sequences are GTSNPN and SVGIG (reference sequence). The CDR3 protein is CAWSPGGEGEKLFF. CDR3 DNA sequence: TGTGCCTGGAGCCCAGGGGGCGAAGGCGAAAAACTGTTTTTT.

This chain uses TRBV7-9 with TRBJ1-4, with D hard to call. The CDR3 extends over 15 amino acids. The germline V gene has CDR1 SEHNR and CDR2 FQNEAQ (reference sequence). V gave up 1 base and J gave up 7 bases, with 13 bases separating them. The CDR3 DNA sequence: TGTGCCAGCAGCTTAGGTAGAGGGTCCACTGAAAAACTGTTTTTT. It translates to CASSLGRGSTEKLFF. Based on the CDR3 plus reference TRBV7-9 and TRBJ1-4, the full variable domain is DTGVSQNPRHKITKRGQNVTFRCDPISEHNRLYWYRQTLGQGPEFLTYFQNEAQLEKSRLLSDRFSAERPKGSFSTLEIQRTEQGDSAMYLCASSLGRGSTEKLFFGSGTQLSVL.

The genes are TRBV5-5 and TRBJ1-2, with 8 bases matching TRBD1. The CDR3 totals 15 residues. With V trimmed by 0 bases and J by 4 bases, 5 bases remained unmatched. Germline CDR1 and CDR2: SGHKS and YYEKEE (reference sequence). For the CDR3, the DNA is TGTGCCAGCAGCTTGGTAGGGACAGGAGTCTATGGCTACACCTTC. Translating it yields CASSLVGTGVYGYTF.

In DNA form, the CDR3 reads TGTGCCACCAGTGACCCAACTAGCGGTTTAGAGACCCAGTACTTC. Protein: CATSDPTSGLETQYF. The rearrangement links TRBV24-1 to TRBJ2-5, with 8 bases fitting TRBD2. The germline V gene has CDR1 KGHDR and CDR2 SFDVKD. The CDR3 totals 15 residues. V was pared by 4 bases and J by 4 bases, with 7 bases of the junction left unmatched.

V gene TRBV19 combines with J gene TRBJ1-5; possible D gene TRBD1, 6 bases. The length of the CDR3 is 15 residues. V gave up 2 bases and J gave up 0 bases, with 8 bases separating them. Germline V gene lookup returns CDR1 LNHDA and CDR2 SQIVND (reference sequence). The DNA of the CDR3 is TGTGCCAGTAGTATAACAGGGCATAGCAATCAGCCCCAGCATTTT. Amino acid sequence: CASSITGHSNQPQHF. Full variable domain (missing parts from reference TRBV19 and TRBJ1-5): DGGITQSPKYLFRKEGQNVTLSCEQNLNHDAMYWYRQDPGQGLRLIYYSQIVNDFQKGDIAEGYSVSREKKESFPLTVTSAQKNPTAFYLCASSITGHSNQPQHFGDGTRLSIL.

V and J are TRBV28 and TRBJ1-2, with D unclear. Trimming took off 2 bases at V and 4 bases at J, with 14 bases between the two ends. The CDR3 has 15 residues. Germline V CDR1 and CDR2: MDHEN, SYDVKM. The CDR3 DNA is TGTGCCAGCAGTTTAGGCGGCGGCGCGACCTATGGCTACACCTTC. Translating gives CASSLGGGATYGYTF.

The sample holds one count of this clone. Other nucleotide sequences in the sample specify the same CDR3. This sequence joins TRBV19 and TRBJ1-5; 7 bases agree with TRBD1. This CDR3 is 14 amino acids long. V shed 5 bases and J 4 bases; nucleotides not matched to a gene: 5. The germline CDR1 and CDR2 sequences are LNHDA and SQIVND (reference sequence). The CDR3 bases are TGTGCCAGTAGTCCCCAACAGGGGAATCAGCCCCAGCATTTT. Translation gives CASSPQQGNQPQHF.

This clone occurred a few times. The chain combines TRBV28 with TRBJ2-2; 15 bases align to TRBD2. After removal of 2 bases from V and 4 bases from J, the junction contained 8 bases not matched to a gene. Germline loops: CDR1 MDHEN, CDR2 SYDVKM. The CDR3 loop spans 19 amino acids. The CDR3 loop reads CASSLPPSGLAGGTGELFF. CDR3 nucleotide sequence: TGTGCCAGCAGTTTACCCCCATCGGGACTAGCGGGAGGCACCGGGGAGCTGTTTTTT.

This sequence joins TRBV7-9 and TRBJ2-2; TRBD2 is a possible D gene (6 bases). CDR3 length equals 15 residues. The germline gives CDR1 SEHNR, CDR2 FQNEAQ (reference sequence). V gave up 1 base and J gave up 6 bases, with 12 bases separating them. The CDR3 DNA reads as TGTGCCAGCAGCTTAGGCGGGATCCCACCCGGGGAGCTGTTTTTT. Residues: CASSLGGIPPGELFF.

This clone was detected only once. The chain is built from TRBV19 and TRBJ2-2; 7 nucleotides line up with TRBD2. Germline CDR1 is LNHDA and CDR2 is SQIVND (reference sequence). The CDR3 totals 15 residues. V lost 7 bases and J lost 1; bases outside the gene matches: 6. Here the CDR3 reads CASIPGGENTGELFF. The CDR3 bases are TGTGCCAGTATACCGGGAGGTGAGAACACCGGGGAGCTGTTTTTT. The variable domain in full, with the rest retrieved from reference TRBV19 and TRBJ2-2, is DGGITQSPKYLFRKEGQNVTLSCEQNLNHDAMYWYRQDPGQGLRLIYYSQIVNDFQKGDIAEGYSVSREKKESFPLTVTSAQKNPTAFYLCASIPGGENTGELFFGEGSRLTVL.

CDR3 coding DNA: TGTGCCAGCAGCTCCGGAGGGCTCGGGGAAAAACTGTTTTTT. This translates into CASSSGGLGEKLFF. The V and J genes are TRBV7-2 and TRBJ1-4; D not certain. Germline CDR1 SGHTA, CDR2 FQGNSA. This CDR3 has 14 amino acids. With 4 bases removed from V and 8 bases from J, the gap between germline ends came to 14 bases.

The table lists this clone with a few counts. The gene calls are TRBV5-1 and TRBJ1-1; D possibly corresponds to TRBD1 (6 bases). V was trimmed by 0 bases and J by 5 bases, leaving 14 bases between them. CDR1 and CDR2 (germline): SGHRS, YFSETQ. This CDR3 comprises 15 residues. Here the CDR3 DNA reads TGCGCCAGCAGCTTGGGCGCAGGGGAGACGACTGAAGCTTTCTTT. Protein sequence: CASSLGAGETTEAFF.

V and J are TRBV30 and TRBJ1-5; D is uncertain. This CDR3 is 12 amino acids long. Trimming removed 0 bases from V and 6 bases from J, with 6 bases in between. Germline V gene lookup returns CDR1 GTSNPN and CDR2 SVGIG (reference sequence). The CDR3 DNA is TGTGCCTGGAGTGTAAACGGTCAGCCCCAGCATTTT. Protein product: CAWSVNGQPQHF.

With regard to this clone: Other DNA sequences in this sample translate to the same CDR3. The CDR3 DNA reads TGCAGCGTTTCTCACAGTGCAACTAATGAAAAACTGTTTTTT. Amino acid sequence: CSVSHSATNEKLFF. The rearrangement joins TRBV29-1 to TRBJ1-4; D not resolved. Germline CDR1 and CDR2: SQVTM and ANQGSEA. The CDR3 extends over 14 amino acids. With 5 bases removed from V and 0 bases from J, the gap between germline ends came to 10 bases.

CDR3 in amino acids: CASSLAPQGRTEAFF. DNA of the CDR3: TGCGCCAGCAGCTTGGCCCCGCAGGGAAGGACTGAAGCTTTCTTT. This chain connects TRBV5-1 to TRBJ1-1; D might be TRBD1 (5 bases). Looked up from germline, CDR1 is SGHRS and CDR2 is YFSETQ. V was clipped by 0 bases and J by 5 bases, with 14 bases between them. This CDR3 has 15 residues.

In its sample, this clone was seen once. J is TRBJ1-5 and V is TRBV29-1; 9 bases map to TRBD1. The length of the CDR3 is 13 residues. The junction had 6 bases not matched to a gene; V was cut back by 5 bases and J by 7 bases. The germline V gene encodes CDR1 SQVTM and CDR2 ANQGSEA. The CDR3 spells CSVLPGQGQPQHF. DNA for the CDR3: TGCAGCGTTCTACCGGGACAGGGACAGCCCCAGCATTTT. Based on the CDR3 plus reference TRBV29-1 and TRBJ1-5, the full variable domain is SAVISQKPSRDICQRGTSLTIQCQVDSQVTMMFWYRQQPGQSLTLIATANQGSEATYESGFVIDKFPISRPNLTFSTLTVSNMSPEDSSIYLCSVLPGQGQPQHFGDGTRLSIL.

This sequence joins TRBV6-1 and TRBJ1-1; D is perhaps TRBD1 (5 bases). The CDR3 is made up of 16 amino acids. Trimming took off 4 bases at V and 5 bases at J, with 20 bases between the two ends. Germline CDR1 reads MNHNS; CDR2 reads SASEGT. Here the CDR3 reads CASSGSIRGGNTEAFF. CDR3 bases: TGTGCCAGCAGTGGGTCAATCCGGGGGGGGAATACTGAAGCTTTCTTT.